A selection of T cell receptor beta chains follows, all from one sample in a study of response to subunit inactivated influenza vaccine. TCRdb reprocessed the RT-PCR reads via MiXCR and lists one record per CDR3 protein. The table shows 450,000 to 700,000 distinct CDR3 sequences, with around 15% occurring only once. Source: PBMCs from blood, taken less than 13 days after vaccination. The receptors shown here come from a man aged 50 or older who received an inactivated influenza vaccine. The conserved cysteine and the conserved F or W are not part of the CDR3 here.

ASSQVGTSIDEQY	TRBJ2-7	TRBV3-1
ASSSRGPGQPQH	TRBJ1-5	TRBV3-1
SVAVEGNTQY	TRBJ2-3	TRBV29-1
ASSFHGRGADTQY	TRBJ2-3	TRBV5-1
ASSLVGLAGVEETQY	TRBJ2-5	TRBV13
ASSLVAGVRADTQY	TRBJ2-3	TRBV7-2
ASSLPLDRSPLH	TRBJ1-6	TRBV28
ASSQLQNIQY	TRBJ2-4	TRBV3-1
ASSYAPAGEQF	TRBJ2-1	TRBV6-5
ASSYLGSSTDTQY	TRBJ2-3	TRBV6-5
ASSQLSGRADFVGEQF	TRBJ2-1	TRBV11-1